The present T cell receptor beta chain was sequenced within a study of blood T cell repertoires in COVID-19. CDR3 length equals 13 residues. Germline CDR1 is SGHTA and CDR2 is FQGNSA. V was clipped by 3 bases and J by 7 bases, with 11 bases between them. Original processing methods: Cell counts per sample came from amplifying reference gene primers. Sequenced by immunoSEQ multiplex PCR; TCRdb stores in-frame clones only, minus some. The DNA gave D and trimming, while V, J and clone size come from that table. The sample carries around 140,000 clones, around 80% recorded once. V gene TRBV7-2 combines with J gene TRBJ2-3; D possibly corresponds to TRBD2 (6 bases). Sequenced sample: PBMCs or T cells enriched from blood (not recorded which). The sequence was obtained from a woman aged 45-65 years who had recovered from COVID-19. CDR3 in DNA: TGTGCCAGCAGCTTTACTAGCTCTAATACGCAGTATTTT. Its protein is CASSFTSSNTQYF.